This TCR beta chain was captured in a study of T cells expressing NK-cell markers. TCRdb reprocessed the 5' RACE reads and stores each CDR3 protein as one record, lacking DNA. The sample shows about 460,000 distinct CDR3 sequences, and 1.4% sits with its ten largest clones. The CDR3 runs to 12 residues. Germline assignment: CDR1 KGHDR and CDR2 SFDVKD. Sequencing input: blood T cells: a sorted CD56 or NKG2C T cell subset, CD4+ or CD8+ T cells, or bulk PBMC T cells (not recorded which). The gene calls are TRBV24-1 and TRBJ2-5; checking the TCRdb D call of TRBD2 is not possible without DNA. The clonotype was recovered from a woman between 50 and 59 years old in good health. CDR3: CASSWRAGTQYF.